A single sample is the source of the 3 T cell receptor beta chains below, sequenced in a study of post-analysis software for immune sequencing data. TCR beta cDNA libraries included unique molecular identifiers. Each CDR3 protein is one row after TCRdb ran MiXCR on the PCR reads. Of more than 450,000 distinct CDR3 sequences listed, around a third were seen once; the top ten hold less than 6%. General study results and limits: Five TRBV segments, including TRBV5-6, TRBV5-1 and TRBV20-1, were more frequent in patients than controls.

Antigens for these TCRs are unknown. Sequencing was performed on blood. Receptors originate from a girl younger than 18 with multiple sclerosis.

The chain carries TRBV20-1 and TRBJ2-4, with D hard to call. The J call could be wrong; TRBJ2-5 is a better fit for the DNA end. There are 14 residues in the CDR3. Germline V lookup: CDR1 DFQATT, CDR2 SNEGSKA (reference sequence). Written as DNA, the CDR3 is TGCAGTGCTAGAGATCATCTAGGACAAGAGACCCAGTACTTC. Residues: CSARDHLGQETQYF.

This clonotype has only a few counts. The rearrangement joins TRBV7-8 to TRBJ1-5; no clear D. The CDR3 loop spans 17 amino acids. Germline loops: CDR1 SGHVS, CDR2 FQNEAQ. Trimming shortened V by 1 base and J by 0 bases, and 13 bases separated the two germline ends. The CDR3 here is CASSLEADPYSNQPQHF. The CDR3 DNA follows: TGTGCCAGCAGCTTAGAGGCGGACCCCTATAGCAATCAGCCCCAGCATTTT.

The V and J genes are TRBV20-1 and TRBJ2-1; 13 nucleotides line up with TRBD2. This CDR3 region has 17 residues. CDR1 and CDR2 from the germline V gene are DFQATT and SNEGSKA (reference sequence). Trimming removed 5 bases from V and 0 bases from J; junction bases left unmatched: 7. In nucleotides, the CDR3 is TGCAGTGCTTACCGGACTAGCGGGGGCAGCTCCTACAATGAGCAGTTCTTC. Residues: CSAYRTSGGSSYNEQFF.